A selection of T cell receptor beta chains follows, all from one sample in a study of T-cell reconstitution after alpha-beta-depleted transplantation in children. TCRdb re-analysed the PCR reads in MiXCR, keeping a single row per CDR3 protein. The sample contains over 45,000 distinct CDR3 sequences, more than 5% of which appear only once. The sample consisted of PBMCs, mostly from graft donor cells, taken 60 days after TCRalphabeta/CD19-depleted stem cell transplant. These receptors were collected from a female patient aged 2-9 years who had a stem cell transplant for aplastic anemia, so the T cells may come from the graft donor. CDR3s include the opening cysteine and the closing phenylalanine or tryptophan. Each record gives: D gene, J gene, V gene, clone size, CDR3 DNA, CDR3 protein. The D gene is left open where the match is weak. The size of a clone is reported for some rows only, either as once, few or many, or as a class for expanded clones.

TRBD2 TRBJ2-1 TRBV12-3/TRBV12-4 many TGTGCCAGCAGTCGTGGACTAGCGGGGGGCCACTACAATGAGCAGTTCTTC CASSRGLAGGHYNEQFF
TRBD1 TRBJ1-5 TRBV12-3/TRBV12-4 many TGTGCCAGCAGTGTCGGGACAGCCATAGGGCCCCAGCATTTT CASSVGTAIGPQHF
- TRBJ2-1 TRBV24-1 many TGTGCCACCAGTGAACAGGGACTTCGTTCAAGCTCCTACAATGAGCAGTTCTTC CATSEQGLRSSSYNEQFF
- TRBJ1-2 TRBV20-1 many TGCAGTGCTAGCCAGGGAGCCTATGGCTACACCTTC CSASQGAYGYTF
- TRBJ2-3 TRBV20-1 many TGCAGTGCCTCCAGGGCCAGAGCTAGCACAGATACGCAGTATTTT CSASRARASTDTQYF
- TRBJ1-1 TRBV5-1 many TGCGCCAGCAGCGCGGGGGGGGGGACGACTGAAGCTTTCTTT CASSAGGGTTEAFF
TRBD2 TRBJ2-5 TRBV20-1 many TGCAGTGCTAGAGATCGGGGGGGGGGGACCCAGTACTTC CSARDRGGGTQYF
- TRBJ2-3 TRBV6-2/TRBV6-3 many TGTGCCAGCAGTCGTGCCCGAGATACGCAGTATTTT CASSRARDTQYF
- TRBJ1-2 TRBV5-1 - TGCGCCAGCAGCTTGGGGGACACCTCACTCTATGGCTACACCTTC CASSLGDTSLYGYTF
- TRBJ1-3 TRBV10-3 many TGTGCCACGGGGCCCAGGGTACTCTCTGGAAACACCATATATTTT CATGPRVLSGNTIYF
TRBD1 TRBJ1-6 TRBV12-3/TRBV12-4 many TGTGCCAGCAGTAGGGACAGGGGGCCACCCCTCCACTTT CASSRDRGPPLHF
TRBD2 TRBJ2-5 TRBV7-2 many TGTGCCAGCAACCTTGGGGGAGGGACTATCAATAACCAGTACTTC CASNLGGGTINNQYF
- TRBJ1-5 TRBV6-1 many TGTGCCAGCAGTGAAGGGTGGGGAGGACAGCCGAATCAGCCCCAGCATTTT CASSEGWGGQPNQPQHF
- TRBJ1-2 TRBV28 many TGTGCCAGCAGTTTATCGCAGGGCAGGGCCTATGGCTACACCTTC CASSLSQGRAYGYTF
- TRBJ2-1 TRBV20-1 many TGCAGTGCTCTCAATCCCTACAATGAGCAGTTCTTC CSALNPYNEQFF
- TRBJ2-2 TRBV3-1 - TGTGCCAGCAGCCAAGCGTCGGCCGGGGAGCTGTTTTTT CASSQASAGELFF
- TRBJ2-2 TRBV9 many TGTGCCAGCAGCCCCCCTGGTAGTCTCACCGGGGAGCTGTTTTTT CASSPPGSLTGELFF
TRBD1 TRBJ1-4 TRBV7-6 many TGTGCCAGCAGCCCCAGGGGGCCTGCTAATGAAAAACTGTTTTTT CASSPRGPANEKLFF
TRBD2 TRBJ2-3 TRBV11-2 few TGTGCCAGCAGCTTGCTAGCGGGAAGAGCAGATACGCAGTATTTT CASSLLAGRADTQYF
TRBD2 TRBJ2-7 TRBV7-6 - TGTGCCAGCAGCACCTACCCGGGACTAGCGGAAAGCCTCCGAACCCACTACTACGAGCAGTACTTC CASSTYPGLAESLRTHYYEQYF
- TRBJ2-2 TRBV9 many TGTGCCAGCAGCCTAACGACAGGCTTGAACACCGGGGAGCTGTTTTTT CASSLTTGLNTGELFF
TRBD2 TRBJ2-1 TRBV12-3/TRBV12-4 few TGTGCCAGCAGTTTCCCCCGGCACCACTTTAGCGGGCGCAATGAGCAGTTCTTC CASSFPRHHFSGRNEQFF
- TRBJ2-3 TRBV5-6 many TGTGCCAGCAGCTTGGGCGGGCCCGATACGCAGTATTTT CASSLGGPDTQYF
- TRBJ2-1 TRBV28 - TGTGCCAGCCAGGACATTAGCTCCTACAATGAGCAGTTCTTC CASQDISSYNEQFF
TRBD2 TRBJ2-3 TRBV7-2 many TGTGCCAGCAGCACAAAGCCGGGACTAGGACCACCTGATACGCAGTATTTT CASSTKPGLGPPDTQYF
- TRBJ2-7 TRBV20-1 many TGCAGTGCTAGAGATCAGGCTGACTTTTACGAGCAGTACTTC CSARDQADFYEQYF
- TRBJ2-2 TRBV4-2 - TGTGCCAGCAGCCAAACCGACCTCACTAGGTCCGGCGGGGAGCTGTTTTTT CASSQTDLTRSGGELFF
- TRBJ2-1 TRBV3-1 many TGTGCCAGCAGCCTTTCCTCTAGCGTGTACAATGAGCAGTTCTTC CASSLSSSVYNEQFF
TRBD2 TRBJ2-7 TRBV7-2 many TGTGCCAGCAGCACCTCCGGGACTAGCCCCTACGAGCAGTACTTC CASSTSGTSPYEQYF
- TRBJ2-6 TRBV30 many TGTGCCTGGAAAGGCTTAGGCGGGGCCAACGTCCTGACTTTC CAWKGLGGANVLTF
TRBD2 TRBJ2-2 TRBV6-2/TRBV6-3 many TGTGCCAGCACCAATCTACCGGGACTAGCGGGAGTCGGGCGCACCGGGGAGCTGTTTTTT CASTNLPGLAGVGRTGELFF
- TRBJ2-7 TRBV6-1 few TGTGCCAGCAGTGAAGCGGCGGCGGGCTTTTCCTACGAGCAGTACTTC CASSEAAAGFSYEQYF
- TRBJ2-3 TRBV5-1 many TGCGCCAGCAGCTCAGCGCCCCCGTTGGATACGCAGTATTTT CASSSAPPLDTQYF
- TRBJ2-6 TRBV6-1 - TGTGCCAGCATTCACACTGCCTGGGCCAACGTCCTGACTTTC CASIHTAWANVLTF
- TRBJ2-7 TRBV2 - TGTGCCAGCAGTGAAGAAGAGACAGTTTACTTC CASSEEETVYF
- TRBJ2-7 TRBV5-1 many TGCGCCAGCGGGCCTGAAGGGGCGTCCTACGAGCAGTACTTC CASGPEGASYEQYF
- TRBJ2-1 TRBV6-2/TRBV6-3 medium-sized TGTGCCAGCAGTTACTCGGCTTACAATGAGCAGTTCTTC CASSYSAYNEQFF
- TRBJ2-1 TRBV20-1 medium-sized TGCAGTGCTAGAGGGCCAATGACTCTGCAGTTCTTC CSARGPMTLQFF
TRBD2 TRBJ2-5 TRBV5-8 - TGTGCCAGCAGCTTTTCCGGACTAGCGGGGGTGGAGACCCAGTACTTC CASSFSGLAGVETQYF
- TRBJ2-5 TRBV12-3/TRBV12-4 many TGTGCCAGCAGTTTATATAGGGGAGCTGAGACCCAGTACTTC CASSLYRGAETQYF
- TRBJ1-2 TRBV12-3/TRBV12-4 many TGTGCCAGCAGTCCCGGGACTGACCCCTATGGCTACACCTTC CASSPGTDPYGYTF
- TRBJ2-1 TRBV20-1 many TGCAGTGCTAACTCCGGAGGGACCTACAATGAGCAGTTCTTC CSANSGGTYNEQFF
TRBD1 TRBJ2-2 TRBV5-1 - TGCGCCAGCAGCTTGTTACAGGGGGCGCCCGGGGAGCTGTTTTTT CASSLLQGAPGELFF
- TRBJ1-1 TRBV20-1 medium-sized TGCAGTGCTAGCGAGACAGGGAACACTGAAGCTTTCTTT CSASETGNTEAFF
TRBD2 TRBJ2-5 TRBV5-1 few TGCGCCAGCGCGCCTCTAGCGGGAGGGCCGAGCCAGTACTTC CASAPLAGGPSQYF
- TRBJ2-1 TRBV12-3/TRBV12-4 many TGTGCCAGCGGGTTAACAGGGATCTATGAGCAGTTCTTC CASGLTGIYEQFF